This is a list of T cell receptor beta chains from one sample in a study of blood T cell repertoires in COVID-19. Clones were sequenced by immunoSEQ multiplex PCR, and TCRdb holds only the in-frame ones, with some missing. Here the sample spans about 440,000 clones, 88% being singletons. Sequencing was carried out using peripheral blood. The source of these receptors is a woman between 45 and 60 years old with COVID-19, enrolled during active disease. Both conserved end residues are trimmed from each CDR3. Each record gives: D gene, V gene, CDR3 protein. A D gene is named only where the DNA matches it firmly.

>NA|TRBV13
ASSFQEKLF
>NA|TRBV18
ASSPGANTEAF
>NA|TRBV5-1
ASSLGLTGFQETQY
>NA|TRBV6-1
ASSEQTLPGELF
>NA|TRBV13
ASSSGGTEAF
>TRBD1|TRBV5-6
ASSLEGGRNTEAF
>TRBD1|TRBV6-6
ASRPRTGELTDTQY
>NA|TRBV20-1
SAGRNTEAF
>NA|TRBV5-4
ASRTEYNSPLH
>NA|TRBV5-4
ASHGGAISNTEAF
>TRBD2|TRBV7-8
ASSSPGGTGELF
>NA|TRBV5-5
ASSLYLDGSSYEQY
>TRBD1|TRBV24-1
ATSDSSGTVQETQY
>TRBD1|TRBV4-1
ASSQTTGAWDTIY
>NA|TRBV11-2
ASSLVRGDGYT
>NA|TRBV5-4
ASSLDGRKIGYT
>TRBD1|TRBV6-5
ASTSDRSGKAF
>NA|TRBV19
ASTVGRGSHEQY
>TRBD1|TRBV6-2/TRBV6-3
ASSPRTGTGRADTQY
>TRBD2|TRBV10-3
AISESGLAQTQY
>TRBD1|TRBV9
ASSYTGGSMNTEAF
>NA|TRBV5-1
ASSLGGSPLH
>NA|TRBV30
AYAQGAGYT
>NA|TRBV2
ASSEGRQSYGYT
>TRBD1|TRBV5-1
ASSSNQGDTEAF
>NA|TRBV5-6
ASSAGGRGTF
>NA|TRBV9
ASSDDFSSTDTQY
>TRBD1|TRBV5-1
ASSPRTGPAATDTQY
>TRBD1|TRBV5-1
ASRSGQGHTSEQY
>NA|TRBV19
ASKLKWRTGELF
>TRBD1|TRBV30
AFDRGALGYT
>NA|TRBV28
AVRGSTNEKLF
>NA|TRBV5-6
ASSFSGSNSPLH
>NA|TRBV7-2
ASSLDSTSDTQY
>TRBD1|TRBV30
AWSPGGPNTEAF
>NA|TRBV6-5
ASSYKGDEQY
>NA|TRBV27
ASSPLAGVNEQF